The 26 T cell receptor beta chains below come from one sample, sequenced in a study of shared clonotypes between healthy human individuals. Here immunoSEQ multiplex PCR was the method, and the copy in TCRdb shows in-frame clones only, minus some. The sample records some 1.1 million clones, approximately 77% being singletons. The sample consisted of memory CD4+ T cells from PBMCs. The subset: CD45RA-negative fraction. The receptors shown here come from a man younger than 35 in good health. Some clones in this sample may be carry-over from other donors' samples.

The chain combines TRBV5-1 with TRBJ2-7, with 9 bases that match TRBD2. This CDR3 is built from 16 residues. Germline assignment: CDR1 SGHRS and CDR2 YFSETQ. Trimming at V came to 0 bases and at J to 0 bases, leaving 4 bases not matched to a gene. Written as DNA, the CDR3 is TGCGCCAGCAGCTTGGGAGGAGCGGGAGGCTCCTACGAGCAGTACTTC. Protein product: CASSLGGAGGSYEQYF.

This rearrangement joins TRBV5-8 to TRBJ1-4; 9 bases match TRBD1. Germline V gene data show CDR1 as SGHTS and CDR2 as YDEGEE. The CDR3 sequence is 14 residues long. The J segment lost 8 bases and the V segment lost 4 bases, leaving 6 bases of the junction unmatched. The CDR3 spells CASSRGTGREKLFF. In nucleotides, the CDR3 is TGTGCCAGCAGCCGCGGGACAGGGCGGGAAAAACTGTTTTTT.

The chain has TRBV10-3 and TRBJ2-4; D gene uncertain. The CDR3 is 13 residues long. V shed 10 bases and J shed 7 bases, with 17 bases lying between them. Germline CDR1 is ENHRY and CDR2 is SYGVKD. This chain's CDR3 is CATTTRDGNIQYF. As DNA, the CDR3 is TGTGCCACCACAACACGAGACGGGAACATTCAGTACTTC.

This clone was picked up a small number of times. This chain links TRBV20-1 with TRBJ1-2, with a possible D match to TRBD1 (5 bases). Germline V gene sequence: CDR1 DFQATT, CDR2 SNEGSKA (reference sequence). The germline V and J ends were trimmed by 5 bases and 4 bases, with 8 bases remaining between them. This CDR3 region has 11 residues. This chain's CDR3 is CSAARGYGYTF. CDR3 coding DNA: TGCAGTGCTGCGAGGGGCTATGGCTACACCTTC.

In regard to this clone: Since a much larger clone is just one base distant, this may be a read error. This sequence joins TRBV4-3 and TRBJ2-2; 11 bases are a match to TRBD1. With V trimmed by 2 bases and J by 5 bases, 1 base remained unmatched. Per the germline V gene, CDR1 is LGHNA and CDR2 is YSLEER. This CDR3 is built from 15 residues. As DNA, the CDR3 is TGCGCCAGCAGCCAACGGGACAGGGGGACCGGGGAGCTGTTTTTT. It is translated as CASSQRDRGTGELFF.

Comment on this clone: Only one base separates this from a far larger clonotype, so it likely reflects a read error. The chain combines TRBV11-2 with TRBJ2-3; D uncertain. V shed 4 bases and J shed 2 bases, with 1 base lying between them. The CDR3 has 11 amino acids. Germline V gene sequence: CDR1 SGHAT, CDR2 FQNNGV. CDR3 sequence: CASSYTDTQYF. CDR3 DNA: TGTGCCAGCAGCTACACAGATACGCAGTATTTT.

This chain joins TRBV28 and TRBJ1-1; TRBD1 aligns across 7 bases. The junction had 6 bases not matched to a gene; V was cut back by 2 bases and J by 9 bases. CDR1 and CDR2 from the germline V gene are MDHEN and SYDVKM. The CDR3 has 13 residues. The DNA of the CDR3 is TGTGCCAGCAGTTTAGGGGAGAGGGGGCAAGCTTTCTTT. This translates into CASSLGERGQAFF. Looking up the rest from reference TRBV28 and TRBJ1-1 gives the full variable domain: DVKVTQSSRYLVKRTGEKVFLECVQDMDHENMFWYRQDPGLGLRLIYFSYDVKMKEKGDIPEGYSVSREKKERFSLILESASTNQTSMYLCASSLGERGQAFFGQGTRLTVV.

The chain employs TRBV6-1 and TRBJ2-7; TRBD1 aligns across 8 bases. After removal of 4 bases from V and 2 bases from J, the junction contained 10 bases not matched to a gene. CDR1 and CDR2 from the germline V gene are MNHNS and SASEGT. The length of the CDR3 is 16 residues. The CDR3 spells CASSGGRDRKPYEQYF. The CDR3 DNA follows: TGTGCCAGCAGTGGGGGCCGGGACAGGAAACCCTACGAGCAGTACTTC.

The rearrangement joins TRBV5-4 to TRBJ1-1; TRBD1 might be the D (5 bases). Germline CDR1 SGHNT, CDR2 YYREEE (reference sequence). The CDR3 is made up of 16 amino acids. The V and J ends lost 3 bases and 1 base respectively, with 16 bases between them. The CDR3 is CASSSVTGLPNTEAFF. CDR3 DNA sequence: TGTGCCAGCAGCTCCGTTACGGGACTCCCGAACACTGAAGCTTTCTTT.

This clone has just one count. The chain has TRBV10-3 and TRBJ2-1, with 14 bases matching TRBD2. The CDR3 covers 18 residues. Germline V lookup: CDR1 ENHRY, CDR2 SYGVKD. V shed 2 bases and J 9 bases; nucleotides not matched to a gene: 12. DNA for the CDR3: TGTGCCATCAGTGAGAAACCCGCGGGACTAGCGGGAGCGGGTGAGCAGTTCTTC. As protein: CAISEKPAGLAGAGEQFF.

This clone was recorded many times. The J gene is TRBJ1-2, the V gene TRBV28; the D is unclear. The CDR3 totals 13 residues. CDR1 and CDR2 (germline): MDHEN, SYDVKM. Trimming took off 8 bases at V and 5 bases at J, with 15 bases between the two ends. CDR3 loop: CASHPTAGYGYTF. DNA of the CDR3: TGTGCCAGCCACCCAACCGCGGGGTATGGCTACACCTTC.

This clone was observed once. Other DNA sequences from this sample encode an identical CDR3 as well. This chain uses TRBV6-1 with TRBJ2-3; D gene unclear. V dropped 0 bases and J dropped 0 bases, with 7 bases sitting between them. Germline CDR1 reads MNHNS; CDR2 reads SASEGT. The CDR3 is 15 residues long. Here the CDR3 reads CASSEASQSTDTQYF. The CDR3, as DNA: TGTGCCAGCAGTGAAGCAAGCCAAAGCACAGATACGCAGTATTTT.

Regarding this clone: This same CDR3 is encoded by further DNA sequences in the sample. CDR3 nucleotides: TGTGCCAGCAGTTTATCTAGCGGCAGCTCCTACGAGCAGTACTTC. Translating it yields CASSLSSGSSYEQYF. The genes are TRBV28 and TRBJ2-7; TRBD2 matches at 7 bases. The V and J ends lost 1 base and 0 bases, in that order; junction bases with no gene match: 3. CDR3 length equals 15 residues. Germline-derived CDR1 and CDR2 are MDHEN and SYDVKM.

V gene TRBV5-1 combines with J gene TRBJ2-6; unclear D gene. Germline CDR1 reads SGHRS; CDR2 reads YFSETQ. V lost 0 bases, J lost 0 bases, and 7 bases lay in between. This CDR3 contains 16 residues. DNA of the CDR3: TGCGCCAGCAGCTTGGGCGCCAACTCTGGGGCCAACGTCCTGACTTTC. Its protein product is CASSLGANSGANVLTF.

The V and J genes are TRBV7-9 and TRBJ2-2, with 8 bases fitting TRBD1. CDR1 and CDR2 from the germline V gene are SEHNR and FQNEAQ (reference sequence). The ends lost 1 base at V and 7 bases at J; junction bases unmatched: 5. The CDR3 is made up of 15 amino acids. The CDR3 loop is CASSLVQGEYGELFF. DNA of the CDR3: TGTGCCAGCAGCTTAGTACAGGGGGAGTACGGGGAGCTGTTTTTT.

J is TRBJ2-5 and V is TRBV5-4, with 9 positions matching TRBD1. The germline CDR1 and CDR2 sequences are SGHNT and YYREEE (reference sequence). The CDR3 loop spans 16 amino acids. J gave up 5 bases and V 6 bases, and 14 bases lay outside the gene matches. The CDR3 sequence: CASTTKDGTGTETQYF. The DNA of the CDR3 is TGTGCCAGCACTACTAAGGACGGGACAGGGACCGAGACCCAGTACTTC.

The chain links TRBV30 to TRBJ1-2, with a possible D match to TRBD1 (6 bases). CDR1 GTSNPN and CDR2 SVGIG come from the germline V gene (reference sequence). Between the trimmed V and J ends, which lost 3 bases and 4 bases, there was a span of 12 bases. CDR3 length: 13 residues. CDR3 nucleotide sequence: TGTGCCTGGAGCGCCGACAGGTCCTATGGCTACACCTTC. Translated, it gives CAWSADRSYGYTF.

The chain links TRBV5-1 to TRBJ2-3; the D call may be TRBD1 or TRBD2 (5 bases each). Between the trimmed V and J ends, which lost 5 bases and 1 base, there was a span of 8 bases. The CDR3 is made up of 13 amino acids. Germline CDR1 and CDR2: SGHRS and YFSETQ. CDR3 region: CASRGDRTDTQYF. CDR3 bases: TGCGCCAGCAGGGGGGACCGCACAGATACGCAGTATTTT.

This chain uses TRBV5-1 with TRBJ2-5; tentatively, D is TRBD1 or TRBD2 (6 bases each). The CDR3 contains 15 residues. Germline CDR1 reads SGHRS; CDR2 reads YFSETQ. Written as DNA, the CDR3 is TGCGCAAGGTGGTCACGGGGGCAGCCCCGAGAGACCCAGTACTTC. Residues: CARWSRGQPRETQYF.

This chain joins TRBV6-6 and TRBJ1-2, with a possible D match to TRBD1 (5 bases). The CDR3 has 13 amino acids. V was clipped by 6 bases and J by 8 bases, with 16 bases between them. Germline V gene lookup returns CDR1 MNHNY and CDR2 SVGAGI (reference sequence). The CDR3 region is CASRLGRDRGYTF. CDR3 nucleotide sequence: TGTGCCAGCAGACTGGGACGGGACCGGGGCTACACCTTC.

This clone has just one count. This chain connects TRBV28 to TRBJ1-1; D may be TRBD1 (5 bases). Per germline, CDR1 MDHEN and CDR2 SYDVKM. Trimming removed 7 bases from V and 11 bases from J, with 20 bases in between. CDR3 size: 13 residues. CDR3 residues: CASINPGARFAFF. The CDR3, as DNA: TGTGCCAGCATCAACCCCGGGGCTAGGTTTGCTTTCTTT.

In this sample, this clone turned up a few times. The chain uses TRBV6-6 and TRBJ1-2; 10 bases map to TRBD1. Germline-derived CDR1 and CDR2 are MNHNY and SVGAGI (reference sequence). The V and J ends lost 0 bases and 3 bases, in that order; junction bases with no gene match: 4. There are 16 residues in the CDR3. DNA for the CDR3: TGTGCCAGCAGTTACTCACGACAGGGGGCGGACTATGGCTACACCTTC. The encoded protein is CASSYSRQGADYGYTF.

The V and J genes are TRBV27 and TRBJ2-6, with 9 bases identical to TRBD1. Germline values: CDR1 MNHEY, CDR2 SMNVEV (reference sequence). The junction had 6 bases not matched to a gene; V was cut back by 1 base and J by 2 bases. The CDR3 extends over 18 amino acids. CDR3 nucleotide sequence: TGTGCCAGCAGTTTATTTGGGACAGGGTCTGCTGGGGCCAACGTCCTGACTTTC. It is translated as CASSLFGTGSAGANVLTF. Drawing the rest from reference TRBV27 and TRBJ2-6, the complete variable domain is EAQVTQNPRYLITVTGKKLTVTCSQNMNHEYMSWYRQDPGLGLRQIYYSMNVEVTDKGDVPEGYKVSRKEKRNFPLILESPSPNQTSLYFCASSLFGTGSAGANVLTFGAGSRLTVL.

This chain links TRBV5-1 with TRBJ2-1; D may be TRBD1 (5 bases). Trimming took off 2 bases at V and 5 bases at J, with 11 bases between the two ends. This CDR3 contains 14 residues. The germline V gene has CDR1 SGHRS and CDR2 YFSETQ. The CDR3 loop is CASSLFSTDNEQFF. The DNA for the CDR3 is TGCGCCAGCAGCTTATTTTCGACAGACAATGAGCAGTTCTTC.

V and J are TRBV7-9 and TRBJ2-1; 11 bases map to TRBD2. The germline CDR1 and CDR2 sequences are SEHNR and FQNEAQ (reference sequence). The junction had 2 bases not matched to a gene; V was cut back by 5 bases and J by 2 bases. The CDR3 spans 15 residues. The chain's CDR3 is CASSRLAGTYNEQFF. The CDR3 nucleotides read TGTGCCAGCAGCCGACTAGCGGGAACCTACAATGAGCAGTTCTTC.

The V gene is TRBV19, the J gene TRBJ2-3; D is perhaps TRBD1 or TRBD2 (5 bases each). This CDR3 is built from 17 residues. Germline lookup yields CDR1 LNHDA and CDR2 SQIVND (reference sequence). V was shortened by 4 bases and J by 2 bases, with 19 bases between the two germline ends. CDR3 sequence reads: CASSTQGRPQFTDTQYF. The CDR3 bases are TGTGCCAGTAGTACCCAGGGACGTCCCCAATTCACAGATACGCAGTATTTT.